The 10 T cell receptor beta chains listed next were all sequenced from one sample in a study of blood T cells in healthy people across ages. A second 7 to 11 cycle PCR used barcoded and J-beta primers. Using its own MiXCR run on the 5' RACE reads, TCRdb lists one record per CDR3 protein. The sample has approximately 320,000 distinct CDR3 sequences, less than 30% seen once. The sequencing sample was made of blood. These receptors all stem from a woman in her seventies in good health.

V and J are TRBV29-1 and TRBJ2-5, with D possibly matching TRBD1 (7 bases). The tail of the sequence fits TRBJ2-1 better, so the J call may be wrong. The CDR3 sequence is 13 residues long. The germline CDR1 and CDR2 sequences are SQVTM and ANQGSEA. The CDR3 here is CSARGQGGYEQFF. CDR3 nucleotide sequence: TGCAGCGCTCGGGGGCAGGGGGGATATGAGCAGTTCTTC.

This clonotype was detected only a few times. The gene calls are TRBV18 and TRBJ1-2, with D maybe TRBD1 (5 bases). CDR1 and CDR2 (germline): KGHSH, LQKENI. Trimming took off 2 bases at V and 4 bases at J, with 11 bases between the two ends. The CDR3 runs to 14 residues. In DNA form, the CDR3 reads TGTGCCAGCTCACCAGGGGCGGATCCCTATGGCTACACCTTC. Protein product: CASSPGADPYGYTF. The variable domain in full, completed from reference TRBV18 and TRBJ1-2, reads NAGVMQNPRHLVRRRGQEARLRCSPMKGHSHVYWYRQLPEEGLKFMVYLQKENIIDESGMPKERFSAEFPKEGPSILRIQQVVRGDSAAYFCASSPGADPYGYTFGSGTRLTVV.

This clonotype was seen more than once but under ten times. The V gene is TRBV5-1, the J gene TRBJ1-1; no clear D gene. Germline V CDR1 and CDR2: SGHRS, YFSETQ. This CDR3 is 12 amino acids long. V shed 2 bases and J shed 11 bases, with 13 bases lying between them. For the CDR3, the DNA is TGCGCCAGCAGCTTCGCCGGGATGGAGGCTTTCTTT. This encodes CASSFAGMEAFF. The full variable domain, with the rest looked up from reference TRBV5-1 and TRBJ1-1, is KAGVTQTPRYLIKTRGQQVTLSCSPISGHRSVSWYQQTPGQGLQFLFEYFSETQRNKGNFPGRFSGRQFSNSRSEMNVSTLELGDSALYLCASSFAGMEAFFGQGTRLTVV.

The V gene is TRBV7-2, the J gene TRBJ1-4; TRBD1 agrees at 9 bases. Per the germline V gene, CDR1 is SGHTA and CDR2 is FQGNSA. The CDR3 sequence is 13 residues long. Trimming at V came to 4 bases and at J to 14 bases, leaving 8 bases not matched to a gene. CDR3 protein: CASSSGQGTGLFF. CDR3 in DNA: TGTGCCAGCAGCTCGGGACAGGGAACAGGTCTGTTTTTT.

This rearrangement joins TRBV6-5 to TRBJ2-1; D might be TRBD1 or TRBD2, each matching 5 bases. Between the trimmed V and J ends, which lost 2 bases and 2 bases, there was a span of 10 bases. This CDR3 region has 15 residues. Per the germline V gene, CDR1 is MNHEY and CDR2 is SVGAGI. The chain's CDR3 is CASSYRDGPYNEQFF. The DNA of the CDR3 is TGTGCCAGCAGTTACAGGGACGGCCCCTACAATGAGCAGTTCTTC.

This clonotype was counted only a few times. The chain joins TRBV4-1 to TRBJ1-6; D unclear. V lost 4 bases and J lost 6, with 22 bases in between. The CDR3 runs to 18 residues. The germline V gene encodes CDR1 MGHRA and CDR2 YSYEKL. The CDR3 bases are TGCGCCAGCAGCCTAGTTTTTCCCGGGTTCCAAGTTAATTCACCCCTCCACTTT. Residues: CASSLVFPGFQVNSPLHF.

J is TRBJ2-3 and V is TRBV6-2 or TRBV6-3; D unclear. Germline V lookup: CDR1 MNHEY, CDR2 SVGEGT. Trimming pared 5 bases from V and 0 bases from J, leaving 15 bases between. The CDR3 is made up of 16 amino acids. The CDR3 is CASSPNPAPSTDTQYF. In DNA, the CDR3 is TGTGCCAGCAGTCCCAACCCAGCGCCGAGCACAGATACGCAGTATTTT.

This clonotype occurred a few times. The CDR3 is CSARDPQGAGQPQHF. The DNA for the CDR3 is TGCAGTGCTAGAGATCCGCAGGGGGCAGGTCAGCCCCAGCATTTT. The chain links TRBV20-1 to TRBJ1-5; TRBD1 aligns across 8 bases. The CDR3 covers 15 residues. Germline trimming cut 0 bases from V and 6 bases from J; bases unmatched to any gene: 7. CDR1 and CDR2 (germline): DFQATT, SNEGSKA (reference sequence).

This clonotype occurred a few times. The chain combines TRBV6-1 with TRBJ2-2, with no clear D. V lost 4 bases to trimming and J lost 2 bases, with 17 bases between them. Germline V CDR1 and CDR2: MNHNS, SASEGT. The CDR3 has 17 amino acids. CDR3 region: CASSGVTLGVNTGELFF. CDR3 DNA: TGTGCCAGCAGTGGGGTGACACTCGGCGTTAACACCGGGGAGCTGTTTTTT.

The DNA of the CDR3 is TGTGCCAGCAGCCCGGGACAGTACTATGGCTACACCTTC. The encoded protein is CASSPGQYYGYTF. The chain uses TRBV2 and TRBJ1-2, with 7 nucleotides matching TRBD1. The ends lost 6 bases at V and 3 bases at J; junction bases unmatched: 4. Germline V CDR1 and CDR2: SNHLY, FYNNEI. This CDR3 contains 13 residues.